This T cell receptor beta chain emerged from a study of Graves' ophthalmopathy and Graves' hyperthyroidism. Findings of the study overall: Ophthalmopathy could be told apart from stable hyperthyroidism by a 13-signature model (87.88% sensitivity, roughly 80% specificity). Forecasting of ophthalmopathy progression by the model achieved roughly 69% sensitivity and around 77% specificity.

On this clonotype itself: Its antigen remains unidentified.

The authors amplified TCR beta CDR3 regions, and they did so from RNA transcripts for repertoire sequencing. HTBI primers were employed in first-round RT-PCR, then a second-round multiplex PCR followed. TCRdb reanalysed the multiplex PCR reads using MiXCR and keeps one entry per CDR3 protein. This sample carries over 500,000 distinct CDR3 sequences, around a fifth of them seen once, and the ten largest clones take approximately 7%. This CDR3 contains 14 residues. Germline V gives CDR1 MDHEN, CDR2 SYDVKM. V was pared by 5 bases and J by 7 bases, with 18 bases between. Participants with hyperthyroidism, aged 18 to 65, were newly diagnosed with under 2 months' duration.

Sequencing was carried out using peripheral blood. This TCR derives from a woman aged 18-29 years with stable Graves' hyperthyroidism. Some clones in this sample may be carry-over from other donors' samples. The genes are TRBV28 and TRBJ2-7; the D gene could be TRBD1 or TRBD2 (6 bases each). DNA of the CDR3: TGTGCCAGCAGTGCTGCAGGGGTCCTAGCGGAGCAGTACGTC. It codes for CASSAAGVLAEQYV.